This T cell receptor beta chain was profiled in a study of blood T cell repertoires in COVID-19. This clone was seen only a few times. Data came from immunoSEQ multiplex PCR; TCRdb stores just in-frame clones and leaves some out. The sample includes more than 65,000 clones, 80% to 90% seen only once; the top ten take less than 6.5%. The source of this sequence is a man over 45 with active COVID-19. Sequencing input: peripheral blood.

The CDR3 sequence: CASTQNFRGGAFF. The CDR3 DNA follows: TGTGCCAGCACCCAAAACTTTCGGGGTGGAGCTTTCTTT. The chain recombines TRBV2 with TRBJ1-1; no reliable D call. This CDR3 contains 13 residues. Trimming removed 7 bases from V and 10 bases from J, with 19 bases in between. Germline assignment: CDR1 SNHLY and CDR2 FYNNEI.